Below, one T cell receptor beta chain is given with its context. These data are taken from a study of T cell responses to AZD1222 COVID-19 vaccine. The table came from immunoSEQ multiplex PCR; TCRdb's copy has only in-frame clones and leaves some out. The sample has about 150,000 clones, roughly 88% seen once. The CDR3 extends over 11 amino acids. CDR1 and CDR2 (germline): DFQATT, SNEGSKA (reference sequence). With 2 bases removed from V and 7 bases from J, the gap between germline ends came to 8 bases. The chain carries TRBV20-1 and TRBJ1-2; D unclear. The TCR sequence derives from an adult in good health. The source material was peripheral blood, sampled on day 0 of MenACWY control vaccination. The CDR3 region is CSARPEPGYTF. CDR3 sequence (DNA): TGCAGTGCTAGACCCGAGCCTGGCTACACCTTC.